This T cell receptor beta chain was identified during a study of CD8 T cells in Susac syndrome. An amount of RNA that ranged from roughly 0.5 to 1 ug was reverse transcribed with random hexamers. TCRdb re-called the immunoSEQ multiplex PCR reads through MiXCR, storing one row per CDR3 protein. The sample carries 95,000 to 150,000 distinct CDR3 sequences, roughly 95% recorded once. Germline-derived CDR1 and CDR2 are MDHEN and SYDVKM. The CDR3 runs to 11 residues. Between the trimmed V and J ends, which lost 2 bases and 6 bases, there was a span of 3 bases. Sequenced sample: CD4+ T cells from PBMCs. The clonotype was recovered from a human donor with Susac syndrome. V and J are TRBV28 and TRBJ2-3; D remains ambiguous. CDR3 in DNA: TGTGCCAGCAGTTTAATGGATACGCAGTATTTT. It yields the protein CASSLMDTQYF. Supplemented by reference TRBV28 and TRBJ2-3, the full variable domain reads DVKVTQSSRYLVKRTGEKVFLECVQDMDHENMFWYRQDPGLGLRLIYFSYDVKMKEKGDIPEGYSVSREKKERFSLILESASTNQTSMYLCASSLMDTQYFGPGTRLTVL.